This entry concerns a single T cell receptor beta chain. Its matching antigen is unknown. The data are from a study of radiation and T cells in renal cell carcinoma. The germline V gene has CDR1 SNHLY and CDR2 FYNNEI. Trimming removed 2 bases from V and 0 bases from J, with 11 bases in between. CDR3 size: 16 residues. Study-wide results and caveats: In blood, top tumor clones expanded by 2 weeks, shrinking by 4.

Documented time point: baseline pretreatment blood. Indicated treatment: 15 Gy SBRT to primary tumor, nephrectomy 4 weeks later. Method: immunoSEQ multiplex PCR; TCRdb's copy keeps in-frame clones and lacks some. The table has roughly 130,000 clones, roughly 90% seen once; the top ten hold 12%. The J gene is TRBJ1-5, the V gene TRBV2; possible D gene TRBD1, 5 bases. The sample in question was blood, obtained from a patient whose treatment included radiotherapy and nephrectomy. This TCR came from a woman aged 45-65 years with renal cell carcinoma. Here the CDR3 DNA reads TGTGCCAGCAGTGAAACGCGGACACTTAGCAATCAGCCCCAGCATTTT. Amino acid sequence: CASSETRTLSNQPQHF.